The rows below give T cell receptor beta chains drawn from one sample of a study of identical twins. TCRdb used MiXCR to reprocess the 5' RACE reads, holding one entry per CDR3 protein. This sample has about 920,000 distinct CDR3 sequences, with over 9% found just once. The same sample was also studied in work on yellow fever vaccine responses in identical twins.

The source material was PBMCs. The origin of the receptors is a woman aged 18-29 years in good health. Both conserved end residues are part of each CDR3. A D gene is named only where the DNA matches it firmly. Clone size, where shown, is once, few, many, or a class for clones that have expanded.

clone_size	d_call	v_call	j_call	cdr3_nt	cdr3_aa
-	-	TRBV6-5	TRBJ2-5	TGTGCCAGCAGTTACATACGGGCAGGGGTGGTATCGGGGACCCAGTACTTC	CASSYIRAGVVSGTQYF
-	TRBD2	TRBV10-3	TRBJ2-1	TGTGCCACCTTCTCCGGGACTAGCGGGAATAATGAGCAGTTCTTC	CATFSGTSGNNEQFF
few	-	TRBV3-1	TRBJ1-2	TGTGCCAGCAGCCAAGGAGCCGGCTATGGCTACACCTTC	CASSQGAGYGYTF
many	-	TRBV24-1	TRBJ2-6	TGTGCCACCAGTGAAACCAGGGCTGGGGCCAACGTCCTGACTTTC	CATSETRAGANVLTF
-	-	TRBV15	TRBJ2-5	TGTGCCACCAGCCCCCAGGCGGAGACCCAGTACTTC	CATSPQAETQYF
-	TRBD2	TRBV7-8	TRBJ2-1	TGTGCCAGCAGCCCCCACCATGGGCTAGCGGGAGTGAATGAGCAGTTCTTC	CASSPHHGLAGVNEQFF
few	-	TRBV7-2	TRBJ2-1	TGTGCCAGCAGCCCGAGGTTCGGGGGCTCCTACAATGAGCAGTTCTTC	CASSPRFGGSYNEQFF
few	-	TRBV5-4	TRBJ1-2	TGTGCCAGCAGCTTGGGTACAGAAGCCTCTAACTATGGCTACACCTTC	CASSLGTEASNYGYTF
many	TRBD2	TRBV20-1	TRBJ2-1	TGCAGTGCTAGGCACCCTCGACTAGCGGGAGCTAGGGAGCAGTTCTTC	CSARHPRLAGAREQFF
few	-	TRBV14	TRBJ1-1	TGTGCCAGCAGCCAGGACACCATGAACACTGAAGCTTTCTTT	CASSQDTMNTEAFF
-	-	TRBV29-1	TRBJ2-3	TGCGGCGTCTCACTGCTGGGGGTAGATACGCAGTATTTT	CGVSLLGVDTQYF
-	TRBD2	TRBV7-6	TRBJ2-3	TGTGCCAGCAGCTTAAGGTTCATCGGGGAGACTAGCGACACAGATACGCAGTATTTT	CASSLRFIGETSDTDTQYF
-	TRBD2	TRBV7-6	TRBJ2-2	TGTGCCAGCAGCTCCCCCCAAGGACTAGCGGGGGGTAATTTAGGGGAGCTGTTTTTT	CASSSPQGLAGGNLGELFF
few	TRBD2	TRBV20-1	TRBJ2-7	TGCAGTGCTAGTTTAGCGGGAATCTACGAGCAGTACTTC	CSASLAGIYEQYF
-	-	TRBV5-5	TRBJ2-6	TGTGCCAGCAGCCAGACAGGACGCTCTGGGGCCAACGTCCTGACTTTC	CASSQTGRSGANVLTF
-	-	TRBV28	TRBJ2-5	TGTGCCAGCAGTTACCTTTCCGGGACCGGGGGAGAGACCCAGTACTTC	CASSYLSGTGGETQYF
few	-	TRBV6-1	TRBJ1-5	TGTGCCAGCAGGGGTCAGGTCGACCAGCCCCAGCATTTT	CASRGQVDQPQHF
few	TRBD1	TRBV10-3	TRBJ1-1	TGTGCCATCACCCCGACAGGGGGAGGCACTGAAGCTTTCTTT	CAITPTGGGTEAFF
-	-	TRBV27	TRBJ2-3	TGTGCCAGCAGTCCCGGGCCCCGCATGTCAGCGACAGATACGCAGTATTTT	CASSPGPRMSATDTQYF
-	-	TRBV24-1	TRBJ2-2	TGTGCCACCAGTGAGAACAGAAAGAACACCGGGGAGCTGTTTTTT	CATSENRKNTGELFF
-	TRBD2	TRBV7-9	TRBJ2-2	TGTGCCAGCAGCGATAGCGGGGGAGCCGGGGAGCTGTTTTTT	CASSDSGGAGELFF
few	-	TRBV6-1	TRBJ2-5	TGTGCCAGCAGATCCCCGGGACAAGAGACCCAGTACTTC	CASRSPGQETQYF
-	-	TRBV14	TRBJ2-1	TGTGCCAGCAGCCGACTGTCCCGCTCGGATGAGCAGTTCTTC	CASSRLSRSDEQFF
-	TRBD1	TRBV7-8	TRBJ1-5	TGTGCCAGCAGCACCTACAGGGGCCCAAATCAGCCCCAGCATTTT	CASSTYRGPNQPQHF
few	-	TRBV18	TRBJ2-1	TGTGCCAGCTCACCAAGTGGAGGGACGCAGTTCTTC	CASSPSGGTQFF
-	TRBD2	TRBV7-9	TRBJ2-1	TGTGGCAGCAGCGTAGCGGGAGGGACCTACAATGAGCAGTTCTTC	CGSSVAGGTYNEQFF
many	-	TRBV5-5	TRBJ2-1	TGTGCCAGCAGCTTGGCTGGGCAGGCCTACAATGAGCAGTTCTTC	CASSLAGQAYNEQFF